Following are 6 T cell receptor beta chains from one sample sequenced in a study of CD8+CD57+ T cells in acquired aplastic anemia. An expansion of CD8+CD57+ cells by flow cytometry had been shown in patients chosen for sequencing. Genomic DNA provided the template from which TCR beta VDJ and CDR3 profiles were obtained. TCRdb re-derived calls from the reads in MiXCR, one entry per CDR3 protein. Seen here are approximately 470,000 distinct CDR3 sequences, around 32% observed once, and the top ten hold 0.82%. The sequenced material came from sorted CD4+, CD8+, or CD8+CD57+ T cells (not recorded which) from PBMCs. Source of these receptors: a human donor with aplastic anemia.

In this sample, this clonotype turned up many times. The chain employs TRBV7-2 and TRBJ2-7; D may be TRBD1 (8 bases). Between the trimmed V and J ends, which lost 5 bases and 1 base, there was a span of 15 bases. Germline V CDR1 and CDR2: SGHTA, FQGNSA. The CDR3 consists of 15 residues. CDR3 amino acids: CASSPTGEGSYEQYF. The CDR3 region has the DNA TGTGCCAGCAGCCCGACAGGGGAGGGATCCTACGAGCAGTACTTC. The full variable domain, in which reference TRBV7-2 and TRBJ2-7 provide the parts outside the CDR3, is GAGVSQSPSNKVTEKGKDVELRCDPISGHTALYWYRQSLGQGLEFLIYFQGNSAPDKSGLPSDRFSAERTGGSVSTLTIQRTQQEDSAVYLCASSPTGEGSYEQYFGPGTRLTVT.

This clonotype was observed a few times. The rearrangement uses TRBV5-5 and TRBJ1-2; possibly TRBD1 for D (6 bases). This CDR3 spans 15 amino acids. The ends were cut back, 0 bases at V and 5 bases at J, with 14 bases in the middle. Looked up from germline, CDR1 is SGHKS and CDR2 is YYEKEE (reference sequence). The CDR3 is CASSLGPGAPYGYTF. In DNA form, the CDR3 reads TGTGCCAGCAGCTTGGGTCCGGGGGCCCCTTATGGCTACACCTTC.

In this sample, this clonotype turned up a few times. The gene calls are TRBV10-3 and TRBJ2-5, with D perhaps TRBD1 (6 bases). CDR3 size: 15 residues. CDR1 ENHRY and CDR2 SYGVKD come from the germline V gene. Deletions cut 10 bases from V and 7 bases from J, with 25 bases between. CDR3 residues: CATSRGLESSGTQYF. CDR3 in DNA: TGTGCCACCAGCAGGGGTTTAGAATCGTCCGGGACCCAGTACTTC.

This clonotype was counted many times. V is TRBV9 and J is TRBJ1-2, with 8 bases identical to TRBD1. Per the germline V gene, CDR1 is SGDLS and CDR2 is YYNGEE. V trimming: 0 bases; J trimming: 8 bases; junction bases outside the gene matches: 6. The CDR3 spans 14 residues. CDR3 region: CASSVDGQGLGYTF. The CDR3 coding sequence is TGTGCCAGCAGCGTAGACGGACAGGGCCTGGGCTACACCTTC. Together with reference TRBV9 and TRBJ1-2, the CDR3 gives the full variable domain: DSGVTQTPKHLITATGQRVTLRCSPRSGDLSVYWYQQSLDQGLQFLIQYYNGEERAKGNILERFSAQQFPDLHSELNLSSLELGDSALYFCASSVDGQGLGYTFGSGTRLTVV.

This clonotype was detected ten times or more. J is TRBJ1-5 and V is TRBV19, with 8 bases matching TRBD1. The V and J ends lost 3 bases and 4 bases, in that order; junction bases with no gene match: 5. CDR3 size: 15 residues. Germline V gene sequence: CDR1 LNHDA, CDR2 SQIVND (reference sequence). The CDR3 is CASSILGTGNQPQHF. CDR3 sequence (DNA): TGTGCCAGTAGTATCTTAGGGACAGGTAATCAGCCCCAGCATTTT. The full variable domain, rest sourced from reference TRBV19 and TRBJ1-5, is DGGITQSPKYLFRKEGQNVTLSCEQNLNHDAMYWYRQDPGQGLRLIYYSQIVNDFQKGDIAEGYSVSREKKESFPLTVTSAQKNPTAFYLCASSILGTGNQPQHFGDGTRLSIL.

The chain employs TRBV24-1 and TRBJ2-1; D unresolved. V dropped 4 bases and J dropped 9 bases, with 18 bases sitting between them. The CDR3 runs 15 residues. The germline V gene has CDR1 KGHDR and CDR2 SFDVKD. CDR3: CATSERRRPVGEQFF. The CDR3 DNA sequence: TGTGCCACCAGTGAGCGACGTAGGCCCGTCGGTGAGCAGTTCTTC.